The 27 T cell receptor beta chains in this list originate from one sample, sequenced in a study of T cell responses to AZD1222 COVID-19 vaccine. This table comes from immunoSEQ multiplex PCR, and its TCRdb copy is limited to in-frame clones, with some not included. The table lists 110,000 or so clones, about 90% of them singletons. The sequencing used peripheral blood, collected on day 0 of AZD1222 vaccination. The receptors here all came from an adult in good health.

The chain's CDR3 is CAISARDSDQAFF. In nucleotides, the CDR3 is TGTGCCATCAGTGCCCGGGACTCAGACCAAGCTTTCTTT. The chain employs TRBV10-3 and TRBJ1-1; maybe TRBD1 (5 bases). CDR1 ENHRY and CDR2 SYGVKD come from the germline V gene. This CDR3 comprises 13 residues. Trimming removed 4 bases at V and 9 bases at J, with 15 bases between.

The chain links TRBV15 to TRBJ1-1; D perhaps matches TRBD1 (6 bases). Trimming stripped 0 bases from V and 4 bases from J, with 15 bases between. CDR1 LNHNV and CDR2 YYDKDF come from the germline V gene (reference sequence). The CDR3 contains 16 residues. The CDR3 sequence: CATSRDDLGGLTEAFF. The CDR3, as DNA: TGTGCCACCAGCAGAGATGATTTAGGGGGGCTCACTGAAGCTTTCTTT.

The V and J genes are TRBV5-1 and TRBJ1-1; D is perhaps TRBD1 (5 bases). Germline V gene lookup returns CDR1 SGHRS and CDR2 YFSETQ. The CDR3 has 13 amino acids. Trimming cost V 2 bases and J 4 bases, with 9 bases left between them. The CDR3 here is CASSFGGVTEAFF. The DNA for the CDR3 is TGCGCCAGCAGCTTCGGAGGGGTCACTGAAGCTTTCTTT.

This chain connects TRBV7-9 to TRBJ1-1, with D unclear. Trimming removed 1 base at V and 1 base at J, with 19 bases between. The CDR3 is made up of 18 amino acids. Germline V gives CDR1 SEHNR, CDR2 FQNEAQ (reference sequence). The CDR3 bases are TGTGCCAGCAGCTTAGGAGGTCACGGATATGAAAGGAACACTGAAGCTTTCTTT. Its translation is CASSLGGHGYERNTEAFF.

The chain carries TRBV6-2 or TRBV6-3 and TRBJ1-1; D is unresolved. Trimming stripped 5 bases from V and 7 bases from J, with 8 bases between. The CDR3 length is 11 residues. CDR1 is MNHEY and CDR2 is SVGEGT in the germline V gene. CDR3 sequence reads: CASSLSGEAFF. CDR3 nucleotides: TGTGCCAGCAGTCTAAGTGGTGAAGCTTTCTTT.

V is TRBV27 and J is TRBJ2-1; TRBD2 matches at 12 bases. Germline V CDR1 and CDR2: MNHEY, SMNVEV (reference sequence). J lost 3 bases, V lost 5 bases, and 2 bases had no gene match. The CDR3 runs to 15 residues. CDR3 in DNA: TGTGCCAGCAGTCAGGGACTAGCGGGCTACAATGAGCAGTTCTTC. This translates into CASSQGLAGYNEQFF.

This chain uses TRBV27 with TRBJ2-1, with 9 nucleotides matching TRBD2. This CDR3 spans 15 amino acids. Germline CDR1 and CDR2: MNHEY and SMNVEV (reference sequence). The junction had 6 bases not matched to a gene; V was cut back by 0 bases and J by 9 bases. CDR3 sequence reads: CASSLSSGSPIEQFF. CDR3 sequence (DNA): TGTGCCAGCAGTTTATCTAGCGGGAGTCCGATTGAGCAGTTCTTC.

V usage is TRBV27 and J usage is TRBJ2-6; 9 bases line up with TRBD1. With V trimmed by 5 bases and J by 0 bases, 5 bases remained unmatched. There are 17 residues in the CDR3. Per germline, CDR1 MNHEY and CDR2 SMNVEV (reference sequence). In DNA, the CDR3 is TGTGCCAGCAGTAGGGACAGGGCCTTCTCTGGGGCCAACGTCCTGACTTTC. Translation: CASSRDRAFSGANVLTF.

The chain uses TRBV2 and TRBJ1-5; TRBD1 is a possible D gene (5 bases). CDR1 is SNHLY and CDR2 is FYNNEI in the germline V gene. The CDR3 consists of 13 residues. Trimming pared 8 bases from V and 4 bases from J, leaving 12 bases between. The CDR3 DNA reads as TGTGCCAGCTCGCAGGGACTAAATCAGCCCCAGCATTTT. Translation: CASSQGLNQPQHF. Variable domain in full (rest from reference TRBV2 and TRBJ1-5): EPEVTQTPSHQVTQMGQEVILRCVPISNHLYFYWYRQILGQKVEFLVSFYNNEISEKSEIFDDQFSVERPDGSNFTLKIRSTKLEDSAMYFCASSQGLNQPQHFGDGTRLSIL.

The chain couples TRBV19 to TRBJ1-5; 8 bases fit TRBD1. Germline CDR1 and CDR2: LNHDA and SQIVND (reference sequence). The CDR3 consists of 13 residues. V shed 6 bases, J shed 7 bases, and the junction held 5 bases outside the gene matches. The CDR3 DNA sequence: TGTGCCAGTAGAACAACAGGGGGACAGCCCCAGCATTTT. Protein: CASRTTGGQPQHF.

This clone was detected once. This rearrangement joins TRBV5-1 to TRBJ1-4, with 8 bases matching TRBD1. Germline CDR1 is SGHRS and CDR2 is YFSETQ. The CDR3 totals 16 residues. The ends lost 3 bases at V and 10 bases at J; junction bases unmatched: 14. The CDR3 here is CASSSKPRTGNGKLFF. The CDR3 nucleotides are TGCGCCAGCAGCTCCAAACCCCGGACAGGGAACGGAAAACTGTTTTTT.

The chain joins TRBV6-1 to TRBJ1-5, with D unresolved. Trimming took 0 bases from V and 0 from J, leaving 9 bases between them. CDR1 and CDR2 (germline): MNHNS, SASEGT. This CDR3 is 16 amino acids long. In DNA, the CDR3 is TGTGCCAGCAGTGAAGCCCCCCCTTATAGCAATCAGCCCCAGCATTTT. Protein: CASSEAPPYSNQPQHF.

This chain joins TRBV12-3 or TRBV12-4 and TRBJ1-5; D gene unclear. The CDR3 consists of 12 residues. V was shortened by 5 bases and J by 7 bases, with 9 bases between the two germline ends. This CDR3 is CASSVTWQPQHF. The CDR3 DNA follows: TGTGCCAGCAGTGTTACATGGCAGCCCCAGCATTTT.

This clone was detected once. V usage is TRBV5-6 and J usage is TRBJ2-7, with D maybe TRBD2 (6 bases). The germline V and J ends were trimmed by 1 base and 3 bases, with 11 bases remaining between them. CDR1 and CDR2 (germline): SGHDT, YYEEEE. The CDR3 runs to 14 residues. For the CDR3, the DNA is TGTGCCAGCAGCTTGCGGGGGTTACTCTACGAGCAGTACTTC. Translating gives CASSLRGLLYEQYF.

V gene TRBV6-5 combines with J gene TRBJ1-2; 9 bases match TRBD1. The CDR3 runs to 15 residues. From germline, CDR1 is MNHEY and CDR2 SVGAGI. V lost 5 bases and J lost 4; bases outside the gene matches: 8. The CDR3 DNA is TGTGCCAGCAGTAACAACCGGGACAGGGTCTATGGCTACACCTTC. It translates to CASSNNRDRVYGYTF.

The chain carries TRBV7-2 and TRBJ2-7, with D perhaps matching TRBD1 or TRBD2 (5 bases each). V lost 4 bases to trimming and J lost 3 bases, with 16 bases between them. This CDR3 comprises 15 residues. Germline CDR1 SGHTA, CDR2 FQGNSA. CDR3 residues: CASSSTGTSYYEQYF. In nucleotides, the CDR3 is TGTGCCAGCAGCTCGACCGGGACCTCATACTACGAGCAGTACTTC. Supplemented by reference TRBV7-2 and TRBJ2-7, the full variable domain reads GAGVSQSPSNKVTEKGKDVELRCDPISGHTALYWYRQSLGQGLEFLIYFQGNSAPDKSGLPSDRFSAERTGGSVSTLTIQRTQQEDSAVYLCASSSTGTSYYEQYFGPGTRLTVT.

The J gene is TRBJ2-3, the V gene TRBV20-1; D not resolved. This CDR3 has 12 residues. Looked up from germline, CDR1 is DFQATT and CDR2 is SNEGSKA (reference sequence). With 3 bases removed from V and 3 bases from J, the gap between germline ends came to 7 bases. The DNA for the CDR3 is TGCAGTGCTAGTAGAGTAACAGATACGCAGTATTTT. As protein: CSASRVTDTQYF.

The chain links TRBV2 to TRBJ1-1; 9 bases map to TRBD1. The CDR3 contains 16 residues. Unmatched junction bases numbered 15, after V lost 10 bases and J lost 3 bases. Germline CDR1 reads SNHLY; CDR2 reads FYNNEI. CDR3 residues: CATLWGTGRIDTEAFF. The DNA for the CDR3 is TGTGCCACCCTCTGGGGGACAGGGAGGATTGACACTGAAGCTTTCTTT.

The chain has TRBV18 and TRBJ2-7, with 8 bases fitting TRBD2. Germline-derived CDR1 and CDR2 are KGHSH and LQKENI. V lost 4 bases to trimming and J lost 6 bases; unmatched junction nucleotides: 11. The CDR3 loop spans 15 amino acids. CDR3 protein: CASSLKLSGGSEQYF. The CDR3 DNA reads TGTGCCAGCTCACTGAAATTAAGCGGGGGCAGCGAGCAGTACTTC.

The rearrangement joins TRBV6-2 or TRBV6-3 to TRBJ2-1; the match to TRBD2 covers 10 bases. Looked up from germline, CDR1 is MNHEY and CDR2 is SVGEGT. CDR3 length: 15 amino acids. V was pared by 6 bases and J by 12 bases, with 14 bases of the junction left unmatched. CDR3 DNA sequence: TGTGCCAGCAGCCCTCGACTAGCGGGTGGGCTAGGGCAGTTCTTC. Its translation is CASSPRLAGGLGQFF.

The chain has TRBV29-1 and TRBJ2-5; TRBD2 aligns across 7 bases. Germline trimming cut 7 bases from V and 4 bases from J; bases unmatched to any gene: 0. Germline CDR1 reads SQVTM; CDR2 reads ANQGSEA. This CDR3 is built from 10 residues. The CDR3 is CSGGGETQYF. CDR3 DNA sequence: TGCAGCGGGGGGGGAGAGACCCAGTACTTC.

This chain links TRBV18 with TRBJ1-1; a weak D match, TRBD1 (5 bases). The CDR3 runs 14 residues. The V gene's germline CDR1 is KGHSH and CDR2 LQKENI. Deletions cut 0 bases from V and 10 bases from J, with 15 bases between. The CDR3 sequence is CASSPPRAGTSAFF. DNA for the CDR3: TGTGCCAGCTCACCACCTCGGGCCGGGACTTCAGCTTTCTTT.

This rearrangement joins TRBV19 to TRBJ2-3; D call uncertain. Germline assignment: CDR1 LNHDA and CDR2 SQIVND (reference sequence). Trimming shortened V by 3 bases and J by 5 bases, and 18 bases separated the two germline ends. The CDR3 runs to 16 residues. The DNA of the CDR3 is TGTGCCAGTAGTATCTCAACCGTCCCGATTGGAGATACGCAGTATTTT. Its protein is CASSISTVPIGDTQYF.

Comment on this clone: Other DNA sequences from this sample encode an identical CDR3 as well. This chain links TRBV7-9 with TRBJ2-1; D remains unclear. The CDR3 runs 10 residues. The germline CDR1 and CDR2 sequences are SEHNR and FQNEAQ (reference sequence). Trimming took 5 bases from V and 8 from J, leaving 4 bases between them. This CDR3 is CASSLDEQFF. In nucleotides, the CDR3 is TGTGCCAGCAGCCTGGATGAGCAGTTCTTC.

The chain couples TRBV10-2 to TRBJ1-6; TRBD1 matches 7 bases. The J segment lost 8 bases and the V segment lost 6 bases, leaving 4 bases of the junction unmatched. The CDR3 has 13 residues. Germline CDR1 is WSHSY and CDR2 is SAAADI. CDR3 amino acids: CASSEGGHSPLHF. CDR3 in DNA: TGCGCCAGCAGCGAAGGGGGCCATTCACCCCTCCACTTT.

V is TRBV12-3 or TRBV12-4 and J is TRBJ2-7, with D possibly matching TRBD1 (5 bases). The ends were cut back, 2 bases at V and 5 bases at J, with 10 bases in the middle. This CDR3 has 13 amino acids. The CDR3 protein is CASSLPGSHEQYF. In DNA, the CDR3 is TGTGCCAGCAGTTTACCAGGGTCCCACGAGCAGTACTTC.

The chain is built from TRBV9 and TRBJ2-5; D uncertain. This CDR3 spans 16 amino acids. The germline V gene has CDR1 SGDLS and CDR2 YYNGEE. The V end was cut by 0 bases, the J end by 2 bases, with 14 bases between. In DNA form, the CDR3 reads TGTGCCAGCAGCGTAGGGTCGCGGACCGAGCAAGAGACCCAGTACTTC. This gives the protein CASSVGSRTEQETQYF. Complete variable domain (other parts from reference TRBV9 and TRBJ2-5): DSGVTQTPKHLITATGQRVTLRCSPRSGDLSVYWYQQSLDQGLQFLIQYYNGEERAKGNILERFSAQQFPDLHSELNLSSLELGDSALYFCASSVGSRTEQETQYFGPGTRLLVL.